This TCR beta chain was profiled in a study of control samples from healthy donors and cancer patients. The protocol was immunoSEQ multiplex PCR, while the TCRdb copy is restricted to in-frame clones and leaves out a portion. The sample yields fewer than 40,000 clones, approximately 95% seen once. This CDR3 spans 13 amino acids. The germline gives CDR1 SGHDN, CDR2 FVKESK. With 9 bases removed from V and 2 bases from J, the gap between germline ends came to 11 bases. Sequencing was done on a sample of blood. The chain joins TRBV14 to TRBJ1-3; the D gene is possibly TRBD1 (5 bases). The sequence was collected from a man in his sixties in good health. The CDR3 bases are TGTGCCAGTAAGCAGGGAGCTGGAAACACCATATATTTT. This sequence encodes CASKQGAGNTIYF.